This TCR beta chain originates from a study of neoadjuvant anti-PD-1 for oral cavity cancer. The wider study: Patients without progression received a fourth nivolumab dose around day 43, then surgical resection on days 50-56.

Remarks on this clone: Its cognate antigen is unknown. Relative to the germline gene, one junction end is altered; a read error may explain this.

Blood cells were analyzed directly, without culture or expansion. Study-wide results and limits: Higher pretreatment blood Treg/Th17 ratios correlated with higher pretreatment blood and lower post-treatment tumor TCRbeta clonality. TCR analyses covered only a few patients per response group.

The CDR3 loop spans 15 amino acids. Germline assignment: CDR1 SSHAT and CDR2 FNYEAQ (reference sequence). Using immunoSEQ multiplex PCR, the repertoire was profiled, and TCRdb retains in-frame clones only, with some absent. The table records about 14,000 clones, over 55% of them present only once. The sample was PBMCs, taken before nivolumab (anti-PD-1) treatment. The TCR was taken from a person aged 40 to 85 with oral cavity squamous cell carcinoma. The chain carries TRBV7-7 and TRBJ1-4; the match to TRBD1 covers 11 bases. In DNA form, the CDR3 reads TGTGCTAGCAGTTCAGGACAGGGGGCCGGTGAAAAACTGTTTTTT. Protein sequence: CASSSGQGAGEKLFF.